This T cell receptor (beta chain) was obtained from a study of CD8 T cells in Susac syndrome. Blood CD8+ and CD4+ T cells underwent high-throughput TCR beta sequencing. Random hexamers were used to reverse transcribe 0.5 to 1 ug of RNA. TCRdb independently ran MiXCR on the immunoSEQ multiplex PCR reads; one entry per CDR3 protein. The table lists 170,000 or so distinct CDR3 sequences, 90% to 95% of them singletons. CDR1 DFQATT and CDR2 SNEGSKA come from the germline V gene (reference sequence). This CDR3 contains 16 residues. The V and J ends lost 1 base and 0 bases respectively, with 10 bases between them.

The sequence was collected from a human donor with multiple sclerosis. The chain carries TRBV20-1 and TRBJ2-6; possibly TRBD1 for D (6 bases). Sequencing was carried out using CD4+ T cells from PBMCs. CDR3 loop: CSARGQASSGANVLTF. CDR3 in DNA: TGCAGTGCTAGAGGACAGGCTAGCTCTGGGGCCAACGTCCTGACTTTC.